What follows describes a single T cell receptor (beta chain). Its antigen is still unknown. Germline CDR1 SGHNT, CDR2 YENEEA. Trimming cost V 5 bases and J 1 base; bases outside gene matches: 3. This CDR3 comprises 14 residues. PCR involved 60 Vbeta and 13 Jbeta primers. Here immunoSEQ multiplex PCR was the method, and the copy in TCRdb shows in-frame clones only, minus some. The sample gives under 200,000 clones, around 81% of which show up once; 4.5% to 6% is in the top ten. This entry belongs to a study of cytomegalovirus exposure and HLA in healthy donors. Study-level points and caveats: The study put 150 or so TCR beta chains on its list as cytomegalovirus-associated.

Sequenced input: PBMCs. This sequence joins TRBV11-3 and TRBJ2-5; the match to TRBD1 covers 8 bases. This clonotype was sampled from a man in his forties in good health and CMV-seronegative. CDR3 DNA: TGTGCCAGCAGCCGCGGACAGGGCCAAGAGACCCAGTACTTC. It specifies CASSRGQGQETQYF.